Here is one T cell receptor (beta chain) with its context. These data are taken from a study of blood T cell repertoires in COVID-19. The CDR3 consists of 13 residues. Between the trimmed V and J ends, which lost 4 bases and 3 bases, there was a span of 10 bases. Germline values: CDR1 SGHTS, CDR2 YDEGEE. In the original processing: Amplification with reference gene primers provided the estimates of nucleated cell counts. The assay was immunoSEQ multiplex PCR, and TCRdb's table has in-frame clones only and misses some. V and J calls and clone size are given by that table; D and trimming were obtained from the DNA. The sample has approximately 58,000 clones, approximately 90% seen once; the top ten hold over 3%.

The genes are TRBV5-8 and TRBJ2-5; D unresolved. Sequencing used peripheral blood. The TCR originated in a human donor in a cohort sampled during active COVID-19. CDR3 loop: CASSRRLEETQYF. In DNA, the CDR3 is TGTGCCAGCAGCCGGAGACTCGAAGAGACCCAGTACTTC.